The sequence of this TCR beta chain was determined in a study of shared clonotypes between healthy human individuals. Adult Caucasians living in Nashville, Tennessee made up all of the donors. Germline CDR1 is SGHRS and CDR2 is YFSETQ. J lost 5 bases, V lost 4 bases, and 11 bases had no gene match. The CDR3 has 15 amino acids. Only in-frame clones appear in the TCRdb table, and some are missing; sequencing was by immunoSEQ multiplex PCR. Of more than 2 million clones in the sample, approximately 95% were seen once. This receptor was identified in a man aged 18 to 29 in good health. The sample was naive CD4+ T cells sorted from blood. The subset denotes: CD45RA+ positively selected. The chain couples TRBV5-1 to TRBJ1-2; 7 positions match TRBD1. In DNA, the CDR3 is TGCGCCAGCAGCACTTGGACAGGACCAGGGTATGGCTACACCTTC. The encoded protein is CASSTWTGPGYGYTF.